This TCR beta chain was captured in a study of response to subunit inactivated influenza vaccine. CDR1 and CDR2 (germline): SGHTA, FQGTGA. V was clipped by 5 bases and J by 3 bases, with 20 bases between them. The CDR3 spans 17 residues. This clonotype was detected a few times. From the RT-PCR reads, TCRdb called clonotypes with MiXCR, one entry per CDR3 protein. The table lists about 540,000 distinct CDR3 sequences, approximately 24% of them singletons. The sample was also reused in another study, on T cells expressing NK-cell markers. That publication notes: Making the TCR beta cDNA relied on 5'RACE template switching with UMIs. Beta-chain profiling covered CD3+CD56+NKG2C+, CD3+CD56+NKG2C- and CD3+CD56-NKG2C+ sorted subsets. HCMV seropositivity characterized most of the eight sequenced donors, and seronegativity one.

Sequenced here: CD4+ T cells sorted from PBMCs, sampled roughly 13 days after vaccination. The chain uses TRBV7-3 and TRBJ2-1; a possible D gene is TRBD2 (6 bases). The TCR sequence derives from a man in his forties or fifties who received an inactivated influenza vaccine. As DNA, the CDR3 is TGTGCCAGCAGCCCAGTAAGGGGTGGACTAAACTACAATGAGCAGTTCTTC. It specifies CASSPVRGGLNYNEQFF.